A selection of T cell receptor beta chains follows, all from one sample in a study of T cell repertoires in cytomegalovirus infection. No antigen has been assigned to these receptors. TCRdb re-called the reads through MiXCR, storing one row per CDR3 protein. The table includes about 220,000 distinct CDR3 sequences, 35% to 45% detected once. The material was CD8+ T cells from cultured PBMCs, obtained from culture after CMV antigen stimulation. Source of these receptors: a human donor in good health (CMV status not recorded). Some clones in this sample may be carry-over from other donors' samples. Both conserved end residues are part of each CDR3. A D gene is named only where the DNA matches it firmly. Size is stated for part of the rows, as once, few or many counts, or as a class when the clone is expanded.

j_call,d_call,v_call,clone_size,cdr3_nt,cdr3_aa
TRBJ1-2,NA,TRBV28,few,TGTGCCAGCAGTCCCCCCCGAGGGAGGGTGAACTATGGCTACACCTTC,CASSPPRGRVNYGYTF
TRBJ2-7,TRBD2,TRBV9,many,TGTGCCAGCAGCGTTGATGACCGGGGAGGGACGAACGAGCAGTACTTC,CASSVDDRGGTNEQYF
TRBJ1-5,TRBD1,TRBV27,NA,TGTGCCAGCAGTCCCCGGGACAGATCCAATCAGCCCCAGCATTTT,CASSPRDRSNQPQHF
TRBJ1-5,NA,TRBV6-1,NA,TGTGCCAGCAGCGAAATGGCGAGCAATCAGCCCCAGCATTTT,CASSEMASNQPQHF
TRBJ2-3,NA,TRBV10-3,few,TGTGCCATCAGTGTTTCGAGTGAAGAGGCAGATACGCAGTATTTT,CAISVSSEEADTQYF
TRBJ2-1,TRBD2,TRBV11-2,few,TGTGCCAGCAGCTTAGATCGAACAGGACTAGCGGGGGGGACCTCCTACAATGAGCAGTTCTTC,CASSLDRTGLAGGTSYNEQFF
TRBJ2-1,NA,TRBV27,few,TGTGCCAGCAGTCCCCTCCTAGAGGGTAGGAACAATGAGCAGTTCTTC,CASSPLLEGRNNEQFF
TRBJ1-2,NA,TRBV2,NA,TGTGCCACCTTACAGGGTATCTATGGTTACACCTTC,CATLQGIYGYTF
TRBJ1-1,TRBD1,TRBV19,once,TGTGCCAGTAGTTACCGGACAGGGGGGGACACTGAAGCTTTCTTT,CASSYRTGGDTEAFF
TRBJ1-2,TRBD1,TRBV7-9,NA,TGTGCCAGCAGCCCTCCGGACAGGGGTTATGGCTACACCTTC,CASSPPDRGYGYTF
TRBJ2-3,NA,TRBV5-4,few,TGTGCCAGCAGCTTGGAAATAGATACGCAGTATTTT,CASSLEIDTQYF
TRBJ2-7,NA,TRBV11-2,NA,TGTGCCAGCAGCCCGTGGGGGGGGCGCGGCGAGCAGTACTTC,CASSPWGGRGEQYF
TRBJ1-5,NA,TRBV28,NA,TGTGCCAGCAGTTTTCTATATGGGGGGTATCGGGTTAACCGCAATCAGCCCCAGCATTTT,CASSFLYGGYRVNRNQPQHF
TRBJ2-7,TRBD2,TRBV7-2,NA,TGTGCCAGCAGCTGGGGACTAGCGGGAGGTTCCTACGAGCAGTACTTC,CASSWGLAGGSYEQYF
TRBJ2-6,NA,TRBV27,NA,TGTGCCAGCAGTTTATCGCAGGGGGGGTTGTATACCGGGGCCAACGTCCTGACTTTC,CASSLSQGGLYTGANVLTF
TRBJ1-1,NA,TRBV5-1,NA,TGCGCCAGCAGCCCTCGGGGTTGGGGACCCACTGAAGCTTTCTTT,CASSPRGWGPTEAFF
TRBJ2-5,NA,TRBV5-6,NA,TGTGCCAGCAGCTTGAACCCTCTTCAAGAGACCCAGTACTTC,CASSLNPLQETQYF
TRBJ2-7,TRBD2,TRBV7-9,few,TGTGCCAGCAGCTTGTTTGGGACTAGAGAATTCGAGCAGTACTTC,CASSLFGTREFEQYF
TRBJ1-2,NA,TRBV4-1,NA,TGCGCCAGCAGCCAAGATCCATCCGGGGCTAACTATGGCTACACCTTC,CASSQDPSGANYGYTF
TRBJ2-7,TRBD1,TRBV7-6,NA,TGTGCCAGCGGGGTACCGGGACAGCCAACCTACGAGCAGTACTTC,CASGVPGQPTYEQYF
TRBJ1-5,NA,TRBV12-3/TRBV12-4,few,TGTGCCAGCAGTCTCGACGTGGTTGAACAGCCCCAGCATTTT,CASSLDVVEQPQHF
TRBJ2-3,NA,TRBV12-5,few,TGTGCTAGTGGTTTGAGCGATACGCAGTATTTT,CASGLSDTQYF
TRBJ2-1,NA,TRBV24-1,NA,TGTGCCACCAGTGATTCCTGGCTCTACAATGAGCAGTTCTTC,CATSDSWLYNEQFF
TRBJ2-7,TRBD1,TRBV7-8,NA,TGTGCCAGCAGTTTTGGGACAGGGGAGCAGTACTTC,CASSFGTGEQYF
TRBJ2-1,NA,TRBV6-5,few,TGTGCCAGCAGTTACTCAGGCGAGGCCTACAATGAGCAGTTCTTC,CASSYSGEAYNEQFF
TRBJ2-5,NA,TRBV27,NA,TGTGCCAGCAGTTTATCGGGCAGTTTAGAGACCCAGTACTTC,CASSLSGSLETQYF
TRBJ2-1,NA,TRBV20-1,NA,TGCAGTGCTAGAGATGGGTTCGGGACCCTGGCTAGTGAGCAGTTCTTC,CSARDGFGTLASEQFF
TRBJ2-3,TRBD1,TRBV7-6,few,TGTGCCAGCAGCCCGAGGGACAGTCAACCTAGCACAGATACGCAGTATTTT,CASSPRDSQPSTDTQYF
TRBJ1-4,NA,TRBV6-6,NA,TGTGCCAGCAGTTCAGCGACCGGGCCACAAGACGGTGAAAAACTGTTTTTT,CASSSATGPQDGEKLFF
TRBJ2-7,NA,TRBV27,NA,TGTGCAAGCAGTTTATGGATCCCTAGACACGAGCAGTACTTC,CASSLWIPRHEQYF
TRBJ1-5,NA,TRBV20-1,NA,TGCAGTGCTAGATCAGTAAAGGGTGCAAATCAGCCCCAGCATTTT,CSARSVKGANQPQHF
TRBJ1-2,TRBD1,TRBV28,NA,TGTGCCAGCAGTTCCCTGACAGGGGGCGTCCCCAAGTACACCTTC,CASSSLTGGVPKYTF
TRBJ2-7,NA,TRBV5-6,NA,TGTGCCAGCACCCCCGGAACAGCGCTTGGGGAGCAGTACTTC,CASTPGTALGEQYF
TRBJ1-2,NA,TRBV11-2,many,TGTGCCAGCAGCTTGAGGAGTAGGGGGGAACACATCTATGGCTACACCTTC,CASSLRSRGEHIYGYTF
TRBJ2-2,NA,TRBV11-3,NA,TGTGCCAGCAGCCCAGGACATCTCGACGTCACCGGGGAGCTGTTTTTT,CASSPGHLDVTGELFF
TRBJ2-7,TRBD2,TRBV20-1,once,TGCAGTGCCGAGCGGGGGTTATCCTACGAGCAGTACTTC,CSAERGLSYEQYF
TRBJ2-5,TRBD1,TRBV7-4,few,TGTGCCAGCAGTTCTACAGGGGAAGAGACCCAGTACTTC,CASSSTGEETQYF
TRBJ2-3,NA,TRBV4-1,NA,TGCGCCAGCAGCCAAGGGACTTCCACAGATACGCAGTATTTT,CASSQGTSTDTQYF
TRBJ2-3,NA,TRBV6-6,NA,TGTGCCAGCACCTTCTTCTCCGGGACGTTTCCCCCAGATACGCAGTATTTT,CASTFFSGTFPPDTQYF
TRBJ2-1,NA,TRBV18,NA,TGTGCCAGCTCACCTCCCGACAAGGGAGAGCAGTTCTTC,CASSPPDKGEQFF
TRBJ1-2,TRBD1,TRBV6-1,few,TGTGCCATCTTTGAGGGCAGGGGGATTGCGGATGGCTACACCTTC,CAIFEGRGIADGYTF
TRBJ2-5,TRBD2,TRBV28,few,TGTGCCAGCAGCTTTGGACTAGCGGGGCAAGAGACCCAGTACTTC,CASSFGLAGQETQYF
TRBJ2-3,NA,TRBV7-2,many,TGTGCCAGCAGAACCGGGATCAACACAGATACGCAGTATTTT,CASRTGINTDTQYF
TRBJ1-5,TRBD1,TRBV6-6,NA,TGTGCCAGCAGTTACCCAGACAGGGTCTTTGAGCCCCAGCATTTT,CASSYPDRVFEPQHF
TRBJ2-4,TRBD1,TRBV2,few,TGTGCCAGCAGGGGGACAGCTGGCGGAGTCAAAAACATTCAGTACTTC,CASRGTAGGVKNIQYF
TRBJ2-5,NA,TRBV6-1,few,TGTGCCAGCAGCGAGGGGGGTGAACAAGAGACCCAGTACTTC,CASSEGGEQETQYF
TRBJ2-7,NA,TRBV7-9,NA,TGTGCCAGCAGCTTAACCCCGGGACTTATTCTTGGGGAGCAGTACTTC,CASSLTPGLILGEQYF
TRBJ2-7,NA,TRBV28,NA,TGTGCCAGCAGTTTACGGGTTTCCTTCTACGAGCAGTACTTC,CASSLRVSFYEQYF
TRBJ2-7,NA,TRBV27,once,TGTGCCAGCAGTCCGCTAGGCTCTACCTACGAGCAGTACTTC,CASSPLGSTYEQYF
TRBJ2-1,TRBD2,TRBV6-6,NA,TGTGCCAGCAGTGAGTTGACTAGCGGGAGTTATGAGCAGTTCTTC,CASSELTSGSYEQFF
TRBJ1-1,TRBD1,TRBV4-2,few,TGTGCCAGCAGCCAAGACAGGGGGCACACTGAAGCTTTCTTT,CASSQDRGHTEAFF
TRBJ1-3,NA,TRBV20-1,NA,TGCAGTGCTAGAGATCGGCAGGGTGGAAACACCATATATTTT,CSARDRQGGNTIYF
TRBJ1-1,NA,TRBV19,NA,TGTGCCAGTAGTGCCCTTACCGGGGATAGAACTGAAGCTTTCTTT,CASSALTGDRTEAFF
TRBJ1-4,NA,TRBV28,NA,TGTGCCAGCAGTTTAACGGTCGGGACATACGATGAAAAACTGTTTTTT,CASSLTVGTYDEKLFF
TRBJ1-1,TRBD1,TRBV7-9,NA,TGTGCCAGCAGCTTAGTCACAGGGGCTGAAGCTTTCTTT,CASSLVTGAEAFF
TRBJ2-3,TRBD2,TRBV7-9,NA,TGTGCCAGCAGCCCCCAAGCGGGAGCAAGCACAGATACGCAGTATTTT,CASSPQAGASTDTQYF
TRBJ2-7,NA,TRBV12-3/TRBV12-4,few,TGTGCCAGCAGTTTAACCGGAGGGGATACCTACGAGCAGTACTTC,CASSLTGGDTYEQYF
TRBJ2-3,NA,TRBV7-9,NA,TGTGCCAGCGCAACCGGGACTCCAGATACGCAGTATTTT,CASATGTPDTQYF
TRBJ2-1,TRBD2,TRBV12-3/TRBV12-4,few,TGTGCCAGCAGTCCCCCCAATTTGTTGCGGGAGAGGGTATACAATGAGCAGTTCTTC,CASSPPNLLRERVYNEQFF